Reported below is one T cell receptor (beta chain). Trimming took off 0 bases at V and 0 bases at J, with 8 bases between the two ends. The CDR3 contains 15 residues. In germline, CDR1 is SGHDT, CDR2 YYEEEE. The table came from immunoSEQ multiplex PCR; TCRdb's copy has only in-frame clones and leaves some out. The data contain tens of thousands of clones, roughly 89% of them singletons. This entry belongs to a study of control samples from healthy donors and cancer patients. This TCR derives from a man aged 50 or older in good health. The chain joins TRBV5-6 to TRBJ2-3; the D is unclear. Material for sequencing was blood. The CDR3 sequence: CASSLGRMSTDTQYF. In DNA, the CDR3 is TGTGCCAGCAGCTTGGGACGGATGAGCACAGATACGCAGTATTTT.